This T cell receptor beta chain was observed in a study of somatic mutations in cytotoxic T cells in rheumatoid arthritis. Study context: Patient blood (approximately 30 ml EDTA) was drawn right after diagnosis, before any treatment. General study results and limits: CD8+ clonality rose with age in rheumatoid arthritis patients, not healthy controls.

This CDR3 is 15 amino acids long. The germline CDR1 and CDR2 sequences are SGHTA and FQGNSA. The V and J ends lost 2 bases and 0 bases respectively, with 10 bases between them. A few counts support this clone. Its antigen is unidentified. Produced via immunoSEQ multiplex PCR; TCRdb's table is partial and in-frame only. The sample consists of some 1,500 clones, less than 85% of them appearing once. The gene calls are TRBV7-2 and TRBJ1-1, with D uncertain. Sequencing was done on a sample of CD8+ T cells sorted from blood. The TCR comes from an adult with rheumatoid arthritis. The CDR3 here is CASSLLLTLNTEAFF. The CDR3 DNA follows: TGTGCCAGCAGCTTACTCCTCACGTTGAACACTGAAGCTTTCTTT. The full variable domain, completed using reference TRBV7-2 and TRBJ1-1, is GAGVSQSPSNKVTEKGKDVELRCDPISGHTALYWYRQSLGQGLEFLIYFQGNSAPDKSGLPSDRFSAERTGGSVSTLTIQRTQQEDSAVYLCASSLLLTLNTEAFFGQGTRLTVV.